This T cell receptor beta chain was identified during a study of CD8+ T cells in alopecia areata. For the study at large: The authors scored treated patients' severity by affected scalp percentage. Study outcomes and limitations: There were also resident alphabeta T cells of normal skin sequenced in scalp samples. The study found tofacitinib significantly decreased scalp clonality and expanded CD8+ clones among the top 100.

Trimming took 8 bases from V and 7 from J; bases not matched to a gene: 8. This CDR3 region has 15 residues. The germline gives CDR1 ENHRY, CDR2 SYGVKD. Treatment of the sample: oral pan-JAK inhibitor, 5-10 mg twice daily. Using a FACSAria, the CD4+ and CD8+ T cells were sorted from the PBMCs. After isolation, RNA underwent reverse transcription to generate cDNA as the sequencing template. Assay used: immunoSEQ multiplex PCR; TCRdb lists only in-frame clones, some missing. The data contain 110,000 or so clones, 56% of them seen just once; the ten biggest clones take up about 3.3%. This clone appeared a few times. What it binds is not known.

This chain joins TRBV10-3 and TRBJ2-2; 12 positions match TRBD1. The material was CD4+ T cells sorted from blood, obtained at week 24, from a patient treated with tofacitinib. The sequence came from a human donor with alopecia areata. CDR3 residues: CAIAGDRGLVGELFF. CDR3 in DNA: TGTGCCATCGCAGGGGACAGGGGGCTTGTCGGGGAGCTGTTTTTT.